These 18 T cell receptor beta chains came from one sample sequenced in a study of blood T cell repertoires in COVID-19. Using immunoSEQ multiplex PCR, the repertoire was profiled, and TCRdb retains in-frame clones only, with some absent. Of about 350,000 clones listed, under 95% are singletons. The sequenced sample consisted of peripheral blood. These receptor sequences come from a young woman who had recovered from COVID-19.

This clone was recorded only once. This chain joins TRBV6-2 or TRBV6-3 and TRBJ2-5; D is ambiguous. V was pared by 5 bases and J by 5 bases, with 9 bases between. CDR3 length: 12 amino acids. The germline V gene encodes CDR1 MNHEY and CDR2 SVGEGT. The CDR3 DNA is TGTGCCAGCAGTGCCAGAGCGGAGACCCAGTACTTC. Translated, it gives CASSARAETQYF.

This chain joins TRBV11-2 and TRBJ1-2, with 7 bases aligning to TRBD1. Trimming cost V 5 bases and J 14 bases; bases outside gene matches: 8. Germline CDR1 and CDR2: SGHAT and FQNNGV. The CDR3 has 11 amino acids. The CDR3 DNA sequence: TGTGCCAGCAGCAAGGACAGGTTGGGGACCTTC. Residues: CASSKDRLGTF.

Ten or more counts support this clone. The chain couples TRBV6-5 to TRBJ2-5; TRBD2 agrees at 10 bases. The trim removed 4 bases at V and 5 bases at J, leaving 10 bases unmatched. Germline CDR1 reads MNHEY; CDR2 reads SVGAGI. The length of the CDR3 is 16 residues. Here the CDR3 reads CASSSSLAGVWETQYF. The CDR3 DNA sequence: TGTGCCAGCAGTTCGTCGCTAGCGGGGGTCTGGGAGACCCAGTACTTC.

The J gene is TRBJ1-5, the V gene TRBV6-2 or TRBV6-3; D remains ambiguous. The germline CDR1 and CDR2 sequences are MNHEY and SVGEGT. This CDR3 has 15 amino acids. V was clipped by 2 bases and J by 0 bases, with 8 bases between them. CDR3 coding DNA: TGTGCCAGCAGTTACGCTATTAATAGCAATCAGCCCCAGCATTTT. It codes for CASSYAINSNQPQHF.

CDR3 sequence (DNA): TGTGCCAGCAGTTACTCAGAGGCCTACAATGAGCAGTTCTTC. This codes for CASSYSEAYNEQFF. The J gene is TRBJ2-1, the V gene TRBV6-5; no clear D. Germline lookup yields CDR1 MNHEY and CDR2 SVGAGI. The CDR3 extends over 14 amino acids. V gave up 0 bases and J gave up 2 bases, with 5 bases separating them.

The chain recombines TRBV24-1 with TRBJ2-3; 8 bases are a match to TRBD1. This CDR3 has 16 residues. J gave up 2 bases and V 4 bases, and 7 bases lay outside the gene matches. The germline CDR1 and CDR2 sequences are KGHDR and SFDVKD. The CDR3 region has the DNA TGTGCCACCAGTGACTCCCGGGACAGGACCACAGATACGCAGTATTTT. Translation: CATSDSRDRTTDTQYF.

The chain has TRBV14 and TRBJ2-3; TRBD2 agrees at 10 bases. Germline V gives CDR1 SGHDN, CDR2 FVKESK. This CDR3 has 17 residues. After removal of 4 bases from V and 5 bases from J, the junction contained 12 bases not matched to a gene. The CDR3 DNA reads as TGTGCCAGCAGCCGGCCGAGCCTAGCGGGAGTCGGAGATACGCAGTATTTT. Its protein product is CASSRPSLAGVGDTQYF. Full variable domain (remainder filled in from reference TRBV14 and TRBJ2-3): EAGVTQFPSHSVIEKGQTVTLRCDPISGHDNLYWYRRVMGKEIKFLLHFVKESKQDESGMPNNRFLAERTGGTYSTLKVQPAELEDSGVYFCASSRPSLAGVGDTQYFGPGTRLTVL.

The chain has TRBV30 and TRBJ2-7, with 7 bases lining up with TRBD1. This CDR3 has 12 residues. CDR1 is GTSNPN, CDR2 SVGIG, per germline (reference sequence). V shed 0 bases and J 5 bases; nucleotides not matched to a gene: 1. This CDR3 reads CAWSVQGNEQYV. In DNA form, the CDR3 reads TGTGCCTGGAGTGTACAGGGGAACGAGCAGTACGTC.

The chain links TRBV5-4 to TRBJ2-1, with TRBD2 matching over 9 bases. This CDR3 is 12 amino acids long. Trimming took 6 bases from V and 8 from J; bases not matched to a gene: 3. CDR1 is SGHNT, CDR2 YYREEE, per germline (reference sequence). The chain's CDR3 is CASTLAGDEQFF. CDR3 coding DNA: TGTGCCAGCACCTTAGCGGGAGATGAGCAGTTCTTC.

The V call is TRBV5-6, the J call TRBJ2-1; D may be TRBD2 (5 bases). Trimming pared 0 bases from V and 12 bases from J, leaving 16 bases between. Per the germline V gene, CDR1 is SGHDT and CDR2 is YYEEEE. The CDR3 is made up of 14 amino acids. The CDR3 DNA is TGTGCCAGCAGCTTGGCCAGTACCCCCGGACTGCAGTTCTTC. It specifies CASSLASTPGLQFF.

This clone was seen only once. The gene calls are TRBV4-1 and TRBJ1-6, with a possible D match to TRBD1 (5 bases). The CDR3 length is 18 residues. Germline V CDR1 and CDR2: MGHRA, YSYEKL. Trimming took off 0 bases at V and 12 bases at J, with 24 bases between the two ends. Here the CDR3 DNA reads TGCGCCAGCAGCCAAGAGCCCGGGGCCCACGGGGGTATTTTACCCCTCCACTTT. Amino acids: CASSQEPGAHGGILPLHF.

This rearrangement joins TRBV10-2 to TRBJ1-2; the D is unclear. Germline CDR1 and CDR2: WSHSY and SAAADI. CDR3 length equals 13 residues. Trimming pared 0 bases from V and 7 bases from J, leaving 9 bases between. DNA of the CDR3: TGCGCCAGCAGTGAGTCGCGGGAGGCTGGCTACACCTTC. Translation: CASSESREAGYTF.

In DNA, the CDR3 is TGTGCCAGCAGCTTAGGTCCAGGGGATGAGCAGTACGTC. Its translation: CASSLGPGDEQYV. The chain links TRBV7-2 to TRBJ2-7; TRBD1 is a possible D gene (6 bases). CDR1 SGHTA and CDR2 FQGNSA come from the germline V gene. The CDR3 consists of 13 residues. V shed 1 base and J shed 7 bases, with 11 bases lying between them.

This chain uses TRBV18 with TRBJ1-4; D is undetermined. Germline V lookup: CDR1 KGHSH, CDR2 LQKENI. The CDR3 length is 15 residues. Trimming left V 1 base short and J 0 bases short, with 6 bases between. Written as DNA, the CDR3 is TGTGCCAGCTCACCACAGCAAGCAACTAATGAAAAACTGTTTTTT. Its protein product is CASSPQQATNEKLFF.

V is TRBV19 and J is TRBJ1-2; 7 bases are a match to TRBD1. This CDR3 has 13 residues. V shed 6 bases, J shed 4 bases, and the junction held 5 bases outside the gene matches. The germline gives CDR1 LNHDA, CDR2 SQIVND (reference sequence). The CDR3 DNA sequence: TGTGCCAGTAGGGGGACAGAGGGCTATGGCTACACCTTC. Translating gives CASRGTEGYGYTF.

The sample holds one count of this clone. V and J are TRBV10-3 and TRBJ2-3; D is uncertain. The CDR3 is made up of 15 amino acids. Germline V CDR1 and CDR2: ENHRY, SYGVKD. Trimming removed 2 bases from V and 1 base from J, with 10 bases in between. CDR3 nucleotide sequence: TGTGCCATCAGTGAGGGCCTAGAGGGCACAGATACGCAGTATTTT. It is translated as CAISEGLEGTDTQYF.

The CDR3 is CASSATGTGGLNEQFF. The CDR3 nucleotides read TGTGCCAGCAGCGCAACCGGGACAGGGGGCCTAAATGAGCAGTTCTTC. The chain links TRBV7-9 to TRBJ2-1; 12 bases match TRBD1. The CDR3 covers 16 residues. The germline CDR1 and CDR2 sequences are SEHNR and FQNEAQ (reference sequence). With V trimmed by 5 bases and J by 7 bases, 9 bases remained unmatched. The full variable domain, with the rest looked up from reference TRBV7-9 and TRBJ2-1, is DTGVSQNPRHKITKRGQNVTFRCDPISEHNRLYWYRQTLGQGPEFLTYFQNEAQLEKSRLLSDRFSAERPKGSFSTLEIQRTEQGDSAMYLCASSATGTGGLNEQFFGPGTRLTVL.

V and J are TRBV19 and TRBJ1-2, with TRBD1 matching 11 bases. The CDR3 spans 16 residues. Germline CDR1 LNHDA, CDR2 SQIVND (reference sequence). V shed 5 bases and J 3 bases; nucleotides not matched to a gene: 8. CDR3 sequence: CASSLAGTGGDYGYTF. CDR3 DNA: TGTGCCAGTAGTCTAGCAGGGACAGGGGGTGACTATGGCTACACCTTC.